This passage covers 28 T cell receptor beta chains from one sample sequenced in a study of STAT3 mutations in large granular lymphocyte leukemia. Study-wide findings and caveats: Every T-LGLL patient had at least one immunodominant TCRbeta clonotype.

Profiling relied on immunoSEQ multiplex PCR, and the TCRdb table lists in-frame clones only, not all of them. The sample contains approximately 15,000 clones, 90% of which appear only once. Their target antigens are unknown. Sequencing was performed on peripheral blood mononuclear cells. These receptors all stem from a middle-aged man with T-cell large granular lymphocyte leukemia. Some clones in this sample may be carry-over from other donors' samples.

The gene calls are TRBV7-2 and TRBJ2-1, with 10 bases fitting TRBD2. CDR1 SGHTA and CDR2 FQGNSA come from the germline V gene. The CDR3 contains 16 residues. V was pared by 2 bases and J by 9 bases, with 10 bases of the junction left unmatched. The CDR3 is CASSLMASGGSLEQFF. The CDR3 nucleotides read TGTGCCAGCAGCTTAATGGCTAGCGGGGGATCTCTTGAGCAGTTCTTC.

This chain uses TRBV19 with TRBJ2-2; unclear D gene. CDR1 and CDR2 (germline): LNHDA, SQIVND (reference sequence). Trimming cost V 2 bases and J 10 bases, with 11 bases left between them. This CDR3 is built from 13 residues. For the CDR3, the DNA is TGTGCCAGTAGTATAACGGGCCTCCAGGAGCTGTTTTTT. Amino acids: CASSITGLQELFF. The full variable domain, its missing parts supplied by reference TRBV19 and TRBJ2-2, is DGGITQSPKYLFRKEGQNVTLSCEQNLNHDAMYWYRQDPGQGLRLIYYSQIVNDFQKGDIAEGYSVSREKKESFPLTVTSAQKNPTAFYLCASSITGLQELFFGEGSRLTVL.

V and J are TRBV18 and TRBJ1-6; 11 nucleotides align to TRBD1. CDR3 length equals 16 residues. Germline trimming cut 4 bases from V and 10 bases from J; bases unmatched to any gene: 9. Germline V gives CDR1 KGHSH, CDR2 LQKENI. The CDR3 loop reads CASSLSRDRGGSPLHF. CDR3 coding DNA: TGTGCCAGCTCACTCAGCAGGGACAGGGGGGGGTCACCCCTCCACTTT.

J is TRBJ1-5 and V is TRBV27; no clear D. The CDR3 is 13 residues long. Germline loops: CDR1 MNHEY, CDR2 SMNVEV (reference sequence). Trimming pared 3 bases from V and 5 bases from J, leaving 8 bases between. CDR3 protein: CASSLALDQPQHF. As DNA, the CDR3 is TGTGCCAGCAGTTTGGCTCTGGATCAGCCCCAGCATTTT.

V and J are TRBV18 and TRBJ2-1, with D perhaps assigned TRBD1 or TRBD2 (5 bases each). The germline V gene has CDR1 KGHSH and CDR2 LQKENI. V gave up 2 bases and J gave up 6 bases, with 11 bases separating them. This CDR3 has 14 residues. The CDR3 DNA reads as TGTGCCAGCTCACCAACGGGGCCTAGCAATGAGCAGTTCTTC. Its translation is CASSPTGPSNEQFF.

This rearrangement joins TRBV5-1 to TRBJ1-6, with TRBD1 identical over 7 bases. Germline lookup yields CDR1 SGHRS and CDR2 YFSETQ. The CDR3 is 18 residues long. V lost 3 bases to trimming and J lost 3 bases; unmatched junction nucleotides: 12. CDR3 sequence (DNA): TGCGCCAGCAGCTCGAGGGATCCCGGACAGGTCTATAATTCACCCCTCCACTTT. Its translation is CASSSRDPGQVYNSPLHF.

This chain joins TRBV4-3 and TRBJ1-4, with no clear D. Germline CDR1 and CDR2: LGHNA and YSLEER. Trimming took 0 bases from V and 0 from J, leaving 5 bases between them. The CDR3 consists of 15 residues. CDR3 coding DNA: TGCGCCAGCAGCCAAGAACTTGCAACTAATGAAAAACTGTTTTTT. Its protein is CASSQELATNEKLFF.

This clone was observed a handful of times. V gene TRBV7-2 combines with J gene TRBJ1-6; 8 positions match TRBD1. The germline gives CDR1 SGHTA, CDR2 FQGNSA. The CDR3 spans 14 residues. Losses at the gene ends were 5 bases for V and 13 bases for J; bases not matched to a gene: 10. The chain's CDR3 is CASSRGQGLSPLHF. The CDR3 DNA reads TGTGCCAGCAGCCGTGGACAGGGCCTAAGTCCCCTCCACTTT.

V gene TRBV18 combines with J gene TRBJ1-1; weak D call: TRBD1 (5 bases). The CDR3 consists of 15 residues. Germline loops: CDR1 KGHSH, CDR2 LQKENI. Trimming left V 2 bases short and J 3 bases short, with 13 bases between. In DNA, the CDR3 is TGTGCCAGCTCACCAATGGGACGGGGTCACACTGAAGCTTTCTTT. It yields the protein CASSPMGRGHTEAFF.

The V call is TRBV18, the J call TRBJ2-7, with 7 bases that match TRBD1. CDR1 KGHSH and CDR2 LQKENI come from the germline V gene. The CDR3 is 14 amino acids. The V gene end was trimmed by 6 bases and the J gene end by 2 bases; junction bases not matched to a gene: 7. CDR3: CASSHGTETYEQYF. In DNA form, the CDR3 reads TGTGCCAGCTCCCACGGGACAGAGACCTACGAGCAGTACTTC.

The rearrangement uses TRBV12-5 and TRBJ2-5; 7 nucleotides match TRBD1. The V segment lost 10 bases and the J segment 2 bases; nucleotides outside the gene matches: 13. In germline, CDR1 is LGHNT, CDR2 FRNRAP. The CDR3 consists of 15 residues. The DNA for the CDR3 is TGTGCTACCCCCGCCCCGGGACAGACACAAGAGACCCAGTACTTC. Its translation is CATPAPGQTQETQYF.

This clone came up once. The rearrangement joins TRBV5-1 to TRBJ1-1; 7 bases map to TRBD1. Per germline, CDR1 SGHRS and CDR2 YFSETQ. The CDR3 runs 14 residues. The trim removed 4 bases at V and 6 bases at J, leaving 9 bases unmatched. CDR3 loop: CASSARTGQAEAFF. For the CDR3, the DNA is TGCGCCAGCAGCGCCCGGACAGGCCAAGCTGAAGCTTTCTTT. Complete variable domain (other parts from reference TRBV5-1 and TRBJ1-1): KAGVTQTPRYLIKTRGQQVTLSCSPISGHRSVSWYQQTPGQGLQFLFEYFSETQRNKGNFPGRFSGRQFSNSRSEMNVSTLELGDSALYLCASSARTGQAEAFFGQGTRLTVV.

The chain combines TRBV7-7 with TRBJ2-1; TRBD1 might be the D (5 bases). This CDR3 contains 16 residues. Germline assignment: CDR1 SSHAT and CDR2 FNYEAQ (reference sequence). V shed 5 bases and J shed 4 bases, with 18 bases lying between them. CDR3 in DNA: TGTGCCAGCAGCCCCCTTAGGGGTGTGAGTTACAATGAGCAGTTCTTC. Protein: CASSPLRGVSYNEQFF.

The chain links TRBV6-1 to TRBJ1-1; 10 bases are a match to TRBD1. The germline V gene has CDR1 MNHNS and CDR2 SASEGT. CDR3 length: 15 amino acids. Trimming cost V 6 bases and J 2 bases; bases outside gene matches: 6. CDR3 residues: CASRKGTGDNTEAFF. In DNA, the CDR3 is TGTGCCAGCAGGAAGGGGACAGGGGACAACACTGAAGCTTTCTTT.

This chain joins TRBV30 and TRBJ2-7; D is undetermined. Trimming left V 2 bases short and J 2 bases short, with 4 bases between. The germline gives CDR1 GTSNPN, CDR2 SVGIG (reference sequence). The CDR3 is 11 amino acids. The DNA for the CDR3 is TGTGCCTGGAGTCTTACCTACGAGCAGTACTTC. This gives the protein CAWSLTYEQYF.

The V and J genes are TRBV5-4 and TRBJ2-5, with TRBD1 matching 8 bases. Looked up from germline, CDR1 is SGHNT and CDR2 is YYREEE (reference sequence). J gave up 1 base and V 3 bases, and 2 bases lay outside the gene matches. The CDR3 loop spans 14 amino acids. The CDR3 coding sequence is TGTGCCAGCAGCTGGACAGGGCCCCAAGAGACCCAGTACTTC. It encodes CASSWTGPQETQYF.

There are a few counts of this clone. The CDR3: CSVLGGIGTEAFF. As DNA, the CDR3 is TGCAGCGTCTTGGGGGGAATCGGCACTGAAGCTTTCTTT. This rearrangement joins TRBV29-1 to TRBJ1-1; D perhaps matches TRBD1 (5 bases). The CDR3 sequence is 13 residues long. Germline assignment: CDR1 SQVTM and CDR2 ANQGSEA. The ends were cut back, 6 bases at V and 4 bases at J, with 15 bases in the middle.

A few counts support this clone. This sequence joins TRBV7-9 and TRBJ2-5; 7 positions agree with TRBD1. The V gene end was trimmed by 6 bases and the J gene end by 0 bases; junction bases not matched to a gene: 4. CDR1 and CDR2 from the germline V gene are SEHNR and FQNEAQ (reference sequence). This CDR3 is built from 14 residues. Here the CDR3 reads CASRPQGYQETQYF. The CDR3 DNA reads as TGTGCCAGCAGGCCACAGGGGTACCAAGAGACCCAGTACTTC.

This rearrangement joins TRBV4-3 to TRBJ1-2; the match to TRBD1 covers 10 bases. The CDR3 extends over 15 amino acids. J lost 5 bases, V lost 4 bases, and 7 bases had no gene match. Germline CDR1 is LGHNA and CDR2 is YSLEER. In nucleotides, the CDR3 is TGCGCCAGCAGCCTCCGAAGGACAGGGGGATATGGCTACACCTTC. Amino acids: CASSLRRTGGYGYTF.

V and J are TRBV19 and TRBJ1-3; possibly TRBD1 for D (6 bases). The germline V and J ends were trimmed by 8 bases and 0 bases, with 14 bases remaining between them. Germline lookup yields CDR1 LNHDA and CDR2 SQIVND (reference sequence). The length of the CDR3 is 15 residues. CDR3 in DNA: TGTGCCAGTGGAGATACAGGGAGCTCTGGAAACACCATATATTTT. Its protein product is CASGDTGSSGNTIYF.

J is TRBJ2-3 and V is TRBV30, with TRBD2 matching over 8 bases. Germline values: CDR1 GTSNPN, CDR2 SVGIG (reference sequence). The CDR3 consists of 13 residues. V trimming: 4 bases; J trimming: 9 bases; junction bases outside the gene matches: 9. The CDR3 reads CAWTGTRGSTQYF. CDR3 bases: TGTGCCTGGACCGGGACTAGAGGTTCGACGCAGTATTTT.

The count of this clone is one. The V call is TRBV5-6, the J call TRBJ2-7, with no clear D. Between the trimmed V and J ends, which lost 0 bases and 4 bases, there was a span of 2 bases. The CDR3 runs 11 residues. Germline lookup yields CDR1 SGHDT and CDR2 YYEEEE. In DNA form, the CDR3 reads TGTGCCAGCAGCTTGGGGTACGAGCAGTACTTC. It codes for CASSLGYEQYF.

The V call is TRBV5-4, the J call TRBJ2-4; 10 nucleotides match TRBD1. Trimming at V came to 3 bases and at J to 4 bases, leaving 10 bases not matched to a gene. This CDR3 has 17 amino acids. Germline CDR1 SGHNT, CDR2 YYREEE (reference sequence). The CDR3 protein is CASSSLGQGVPKNIQYF. As DNA, the CDR3 is TGTGCCAGCAGCTCCTTAGGACAGGGGGTGCCGAAAAACATTCAGTACTTC.

The genes are TRBV27 and TRBJ1-1; D unresolved. Germline V CDR1 and CDR2: MNHEY, SMNVEV (reference sequence). The CDR3 extends over 14 amino acids. Trimming cost V 4 bases and J 3 bases, with 12 bases left between them. Here the CDR3 DNA reads TGTGCCAGCAGTTCGACGCAGACCGACACTGAAGCTTTCTTT. Residues: CASSSTQTDTEAFF.

This chain joins TRBV5-5 and TRBJ1-6, with D unresolved. V was trimmed by 3 bases and J by 0 bases, leaving 13 bases between them. Germline values: CDR1 SGHKS, CDR2 YYEKEE (reference sequence). The CDR3 has 17 residues. DNA of the CDR3: TGTGCCAGCAGCTCCGAGCCCAGGAGCTCCTATAATTCACCCCTCCACTTT. Protein sequence: CASSSEPRSSYNSPLHF.

The V call is TRBV7-2, the J call TRBJ1-2; 11 nucleotides match TRBD1. Looked up from germline, CDR1 is SGHTA and CDR2 is FQGNSA. The CDR3 is 16 residues long. Germline trimming cut 4 bases from V and 6 bases from J; bases unmatched to any gene: 10. The CDR3 bases are TGTGCCAGCAGCTACGACCCCGGGACAGGGGGAGATGGCTACACCTTC. Translation: CASSYDPGTGGDGYTF.

The genes are TRBV9 and TRBJ2-5; D unclear. V lost 7 bases and J lost 3, with 4 bases in between. The CDR3 loop spans 10 amino acids. Germline V gene data show CDR1 as SGDLS and CDR2 as YYNGEE. The CDR3 is CASGEETQYF. CDR3 DNA: TGTGCCAGCGGGGAAGAGACCCAGTACTTC.

This sequence joins TRBV18 and TRBJ1-1, with 9 bases identical to TRBD1. The CDR3 runs 16 residues. Germline V gene data show CDR1 as KGHSH and CDR2 as LQKENI. Trimming cost V 6 bases and J 1 base; bases outside gene matches: 9. CDR3 region: CASSPFSGQGNTEAFF. The DNA of the CDR3 is TGTGCCAGCTCTCCATTCTCGGGACAGGGGAACACTGAAGCTTTCTTT.